This T cell receptor (beta chain) was recovered during a study of blood T cell repertoires in COVID-19. Overall study: The study drew acute and convalescent COVID-19 samples from the United States, Italy and Spain. Sources were T cells, B-cell-depleted T cells, or PBMCs; the material itself was cDNA or gDNA.

The CDR3 extends over 15 amino acids. CDR1 and CDR2 from the germline V gene are MNHEY and SVGAGI. After removal of 6 bases from V and 0 bases from J, the junction contained 6 bases not matched to a gene. In the study's own analysis: The assay estimated nucleated cells by amplifying reference gene primers. TCRdb's copy holds only in-frame clones and misses some; the assay was immunoSEQ multiplex PCR. V, J and clone size are those of that table, while D and trimming were read from the DNA. The table has 270,000 or so clones, 75% to 90% seen once. Specimen: peripheral blood. The J gene is TRBJ1-1, the V gene TRBV6-5; 8 nucleotides line up with TRBD1. This TCR was recovered from a woman between 40 and 55 years old who had recovered from COVID-19. The CDR3: CASRGQVQMNTEAFF. The CDR3 DNA follows: TGTGCCAGCAGGGGACAGGTTCAGATGAACACTGAAGCTTTCTTT.